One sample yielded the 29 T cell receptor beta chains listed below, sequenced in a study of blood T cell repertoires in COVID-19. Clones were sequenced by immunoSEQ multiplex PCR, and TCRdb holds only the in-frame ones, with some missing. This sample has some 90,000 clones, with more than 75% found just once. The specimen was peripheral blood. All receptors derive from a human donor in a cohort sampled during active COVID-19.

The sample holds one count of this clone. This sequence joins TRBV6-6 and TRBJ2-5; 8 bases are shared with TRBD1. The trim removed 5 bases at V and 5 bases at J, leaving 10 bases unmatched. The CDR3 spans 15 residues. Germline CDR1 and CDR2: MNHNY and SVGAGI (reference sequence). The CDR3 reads CASSDGQGRWETQYF. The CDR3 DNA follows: TGTGCCAGCAGTGACGGACAGGGTCGATGGGAGACCCAGTACTTC.

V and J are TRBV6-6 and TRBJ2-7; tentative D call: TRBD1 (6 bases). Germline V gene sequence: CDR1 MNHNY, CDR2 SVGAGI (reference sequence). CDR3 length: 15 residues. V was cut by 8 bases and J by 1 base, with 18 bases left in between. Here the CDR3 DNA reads TGTGCCAGCGCTTATCCGAGACAGGCATCCTACGAGCAGTACTTC. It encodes CASAYPRQASYEQYF.

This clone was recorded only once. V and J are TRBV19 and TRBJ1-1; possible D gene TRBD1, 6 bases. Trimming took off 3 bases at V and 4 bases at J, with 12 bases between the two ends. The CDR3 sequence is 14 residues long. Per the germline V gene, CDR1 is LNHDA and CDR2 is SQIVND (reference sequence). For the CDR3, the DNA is TGTGCCAGTAGTATCCGGGGGGCTAGCACTGAAGCTTTCTTT. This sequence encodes CASSIRGASTEAFF.

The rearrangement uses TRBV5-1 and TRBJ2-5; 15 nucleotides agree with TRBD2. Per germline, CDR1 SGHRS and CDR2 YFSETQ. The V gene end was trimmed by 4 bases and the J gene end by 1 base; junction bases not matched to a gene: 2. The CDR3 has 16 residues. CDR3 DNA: TGCGCCAGCAGCCCGGGACTAGCGGGGGGCCAAGAGACCCAGTACTTC. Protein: CASSPGLAGGQETQYF. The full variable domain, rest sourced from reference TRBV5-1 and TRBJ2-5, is KAGVTQTPRYLIKTRGQQVTLSCSPISGHRSVSWYQQTPGQGLQFLFEYFSETQRNKGNFPGRFSGRQFSNSRSEMNVSTLELGDSALYLCASSPGLAGGQETQYFGPGTRLLVL.

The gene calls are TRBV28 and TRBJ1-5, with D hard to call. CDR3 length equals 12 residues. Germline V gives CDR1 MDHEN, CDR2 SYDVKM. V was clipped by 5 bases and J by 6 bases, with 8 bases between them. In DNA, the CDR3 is TGTGCCAGCAGTCGACGGGGTCAGCCCCAGCATTTT. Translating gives CASSRRGQPQHF.

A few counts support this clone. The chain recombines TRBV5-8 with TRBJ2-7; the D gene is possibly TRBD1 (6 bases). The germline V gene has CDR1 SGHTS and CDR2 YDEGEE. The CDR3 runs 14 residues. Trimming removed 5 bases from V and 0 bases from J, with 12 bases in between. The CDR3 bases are TGTGCCAGCAGAGCTAGGACAGCCTCCTACGAGCAGTACTTC. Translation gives CASRARTASYEQYF.

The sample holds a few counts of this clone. This CDR3 reads CASTLQGAGTEAFF. The CDR3 nucleotides read TGTGCCAGCACTTTACAGGGGGCAGGCACTGAAGCTTTCTTT. The chain couples TRBV6-5 to TRBJ1-1; the match to TRBD1 covers 9 bases. Trimming at V came to 7 bases and at J to 4 bases, leaving 7 bases not matched to a gene. CDR3 length equals 14 residues. Germline values: CDR1 MNHEY, CDR2 SVGAGI.

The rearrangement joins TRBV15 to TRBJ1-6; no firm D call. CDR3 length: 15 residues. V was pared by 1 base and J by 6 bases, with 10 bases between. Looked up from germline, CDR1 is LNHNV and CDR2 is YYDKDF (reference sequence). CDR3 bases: TGTGCCACCAGCAGAGCGGTCGCGTCTAATTCACCCCTCCACTTT. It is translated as CATSRAVASNSPLHF.

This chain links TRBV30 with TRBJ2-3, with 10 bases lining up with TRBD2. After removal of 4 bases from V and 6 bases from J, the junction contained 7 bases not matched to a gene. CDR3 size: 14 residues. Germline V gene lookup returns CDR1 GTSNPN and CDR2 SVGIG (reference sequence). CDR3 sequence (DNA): TGTGCCTGGAATCCCAGCGGGAGGGCGGATACGCAGTATTTT. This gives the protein CAWNPSGRADTQYF.

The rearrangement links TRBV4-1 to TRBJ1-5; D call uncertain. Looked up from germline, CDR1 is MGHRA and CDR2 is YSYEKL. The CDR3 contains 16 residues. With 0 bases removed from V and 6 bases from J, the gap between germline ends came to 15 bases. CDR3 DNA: TGCGCCAGCAGCCAAGATGGAGGTTCTGGATTTCAGCCCCAGCATTTT. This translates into CASSQDGGSGFQPQHF.

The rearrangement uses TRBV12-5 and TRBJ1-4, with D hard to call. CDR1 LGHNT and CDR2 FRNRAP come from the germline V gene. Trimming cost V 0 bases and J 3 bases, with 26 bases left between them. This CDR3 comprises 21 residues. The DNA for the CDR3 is TGTGCTAGTGGTTTGGTACAAGGTTCGGTTCCTTACCTAGCGCCTAATGAAAAACTGTTTTTT. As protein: CASGLVQGSVPYLAPNEKLFF.

CDR3 protein: CASSLGVGGLSSYEQYF. The CDR3 DNA reads TGTGCCAGCAGCTTAGGGGTGGGCGGGTTGAGCTCCTACGAGCAGTACTTC. The chain uses TRBV7-9 and TRBJ2-7, with D maybe TRBD2 (5 bases). Trimming left V 1 base short and J 0 bases short, with 16 bases between. Germline values: CDR1 SEHNR, CDR2 FQNEAQ (reference sequence). This CDR3 is 17 amino acids long.

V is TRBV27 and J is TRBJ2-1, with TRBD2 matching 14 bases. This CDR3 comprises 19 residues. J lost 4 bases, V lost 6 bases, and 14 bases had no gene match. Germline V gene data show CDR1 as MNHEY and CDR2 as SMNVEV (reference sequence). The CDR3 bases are TGTGCCAGCAGCTGGGGGACTAGCGGGAGAAGGCTTGAGTACAATGAGCAGTTCTTC. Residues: CASSWGTSGRRLEYNEQFF.

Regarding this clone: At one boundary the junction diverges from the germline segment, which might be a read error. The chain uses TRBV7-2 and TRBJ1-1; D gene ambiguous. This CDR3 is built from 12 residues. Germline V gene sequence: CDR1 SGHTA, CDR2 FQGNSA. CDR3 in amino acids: CASSLGRTAAFF. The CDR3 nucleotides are TGTGCCAGCAGCTTAGGGCGGACTGCAGCTTTCTTT.

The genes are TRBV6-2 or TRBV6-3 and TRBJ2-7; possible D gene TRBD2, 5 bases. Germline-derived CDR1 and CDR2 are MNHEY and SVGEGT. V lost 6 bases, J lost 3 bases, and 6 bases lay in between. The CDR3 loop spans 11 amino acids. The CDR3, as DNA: TGTGCCAGCAGCGACTACTACGAGCAGTACTTC. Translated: CASSDYYEQYF.

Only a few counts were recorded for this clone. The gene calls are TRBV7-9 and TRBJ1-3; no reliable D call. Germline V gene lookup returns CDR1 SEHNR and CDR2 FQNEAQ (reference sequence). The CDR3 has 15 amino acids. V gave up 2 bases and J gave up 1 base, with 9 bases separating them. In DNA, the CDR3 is TGTGCCAGCAGCTTATCCCGACAATCTGGAAACACCATATATTTT. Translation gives CASSLSRQSGNTIYF.

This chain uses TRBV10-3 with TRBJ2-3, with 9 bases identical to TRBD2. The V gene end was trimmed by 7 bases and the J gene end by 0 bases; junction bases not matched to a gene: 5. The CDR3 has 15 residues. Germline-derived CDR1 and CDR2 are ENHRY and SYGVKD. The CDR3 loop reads CAINRLAGSTDTQYF. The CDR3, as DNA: TGTGCCATCAATCGGCTAGCGGGAAGCACAGATACGCAGTATTTT.

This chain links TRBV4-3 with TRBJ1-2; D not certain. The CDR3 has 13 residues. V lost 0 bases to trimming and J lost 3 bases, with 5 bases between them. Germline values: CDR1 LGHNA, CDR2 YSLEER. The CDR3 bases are TGCGCCAGCAGCCAAGATTGGCACTATGGCTACACCTTC. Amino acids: CASSQDWHYGYTF.

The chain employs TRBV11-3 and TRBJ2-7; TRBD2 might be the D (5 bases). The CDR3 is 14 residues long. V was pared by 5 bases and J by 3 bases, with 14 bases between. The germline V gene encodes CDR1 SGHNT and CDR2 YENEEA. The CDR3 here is CASSAGLANYEQYF. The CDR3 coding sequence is TGTGCCAGCAGCGCCGGCTTAGCGAACTACGAGCAGTACTTC.

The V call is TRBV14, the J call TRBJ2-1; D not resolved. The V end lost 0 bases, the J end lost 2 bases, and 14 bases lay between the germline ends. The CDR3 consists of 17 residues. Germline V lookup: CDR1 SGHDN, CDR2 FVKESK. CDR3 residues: CASSQDLLSQTYNEQFF. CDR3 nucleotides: TGTGCCAGCAGCCAAGATTTGCTTTCACAAACCTACAATGAGCAGTTCTTC.

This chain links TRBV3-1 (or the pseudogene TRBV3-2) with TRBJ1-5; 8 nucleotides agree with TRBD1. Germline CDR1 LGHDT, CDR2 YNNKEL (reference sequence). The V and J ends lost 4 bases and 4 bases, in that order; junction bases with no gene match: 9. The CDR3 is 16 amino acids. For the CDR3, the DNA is TGTGCCAGCAGCCCTGAGGGCAGGGGGCGAAATCAGCCCCAGCATTTT. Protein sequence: CASSPEGRGRNQPQHF.

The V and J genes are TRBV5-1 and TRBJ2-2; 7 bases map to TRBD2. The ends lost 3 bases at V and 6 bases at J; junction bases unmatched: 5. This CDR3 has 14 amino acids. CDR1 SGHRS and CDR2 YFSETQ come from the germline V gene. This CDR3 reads CASSWGGASGELFF. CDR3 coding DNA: TGCGCCAGCAGCTGGGGGGGAGCTTCCGGGGAGCTGTTTTTT.

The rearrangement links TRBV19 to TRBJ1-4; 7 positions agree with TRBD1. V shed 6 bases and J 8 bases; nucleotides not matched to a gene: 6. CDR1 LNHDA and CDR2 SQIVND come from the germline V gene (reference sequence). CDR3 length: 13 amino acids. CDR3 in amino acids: CASRTGVEEKLFF. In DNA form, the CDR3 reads TGTGCCAGTAGAACAGGGGTGGAAGAAAAACTGTTTTTT.

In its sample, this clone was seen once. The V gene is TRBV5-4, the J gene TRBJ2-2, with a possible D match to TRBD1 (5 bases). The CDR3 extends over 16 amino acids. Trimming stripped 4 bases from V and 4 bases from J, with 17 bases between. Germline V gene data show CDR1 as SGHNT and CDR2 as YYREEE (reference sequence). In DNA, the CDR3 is TGTGCCAGCAGCCTAAAGGCGGCAGGGATCACCGGGGAGCTGTTTTTT. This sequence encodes CASSLKAAGITGELFF.

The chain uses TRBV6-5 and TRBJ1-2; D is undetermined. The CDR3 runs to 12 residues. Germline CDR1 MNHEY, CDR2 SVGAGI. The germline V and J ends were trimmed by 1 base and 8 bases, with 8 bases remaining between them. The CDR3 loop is CASSYFGEGYTF. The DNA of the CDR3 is TGTGCCAGCAGTTACTTCGGAGAAGGCTACACCTTC.

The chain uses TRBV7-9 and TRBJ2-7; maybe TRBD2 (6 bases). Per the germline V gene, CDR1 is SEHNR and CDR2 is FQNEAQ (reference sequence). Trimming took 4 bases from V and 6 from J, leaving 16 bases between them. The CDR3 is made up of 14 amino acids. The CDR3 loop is CASSSDSREVEQYF. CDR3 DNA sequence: TGTGCCAGCAGCTCCGACAGCAGGGAGGTCGAGCAGTACTTC.

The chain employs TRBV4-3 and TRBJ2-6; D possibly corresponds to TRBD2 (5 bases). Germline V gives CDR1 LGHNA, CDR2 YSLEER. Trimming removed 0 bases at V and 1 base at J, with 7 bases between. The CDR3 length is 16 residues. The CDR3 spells CASSQEWESGANVLTF. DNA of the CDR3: TGCGCCAGCAGCCAAGAGTGGGAGTCTGGGGCCAACGTCCTGACTTTC.

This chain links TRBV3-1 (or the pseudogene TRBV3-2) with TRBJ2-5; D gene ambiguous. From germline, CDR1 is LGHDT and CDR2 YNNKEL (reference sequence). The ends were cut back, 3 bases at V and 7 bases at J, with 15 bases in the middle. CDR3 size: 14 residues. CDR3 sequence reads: CASSQAHSFGTQYF. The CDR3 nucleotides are TGTGCCAGCAGCCAGGCACACAGCTTCGGGACCCAGTACTTC.

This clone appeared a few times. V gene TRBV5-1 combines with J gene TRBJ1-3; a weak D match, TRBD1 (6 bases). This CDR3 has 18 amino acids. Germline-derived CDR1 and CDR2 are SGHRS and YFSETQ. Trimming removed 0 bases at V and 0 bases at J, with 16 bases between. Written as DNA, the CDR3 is TGCGCCAGCAGCTTGGGGGCAATAACAGGGAACTCTGGAAACACCATATATTTT. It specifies CASSLGAITGNSGNTIYF.